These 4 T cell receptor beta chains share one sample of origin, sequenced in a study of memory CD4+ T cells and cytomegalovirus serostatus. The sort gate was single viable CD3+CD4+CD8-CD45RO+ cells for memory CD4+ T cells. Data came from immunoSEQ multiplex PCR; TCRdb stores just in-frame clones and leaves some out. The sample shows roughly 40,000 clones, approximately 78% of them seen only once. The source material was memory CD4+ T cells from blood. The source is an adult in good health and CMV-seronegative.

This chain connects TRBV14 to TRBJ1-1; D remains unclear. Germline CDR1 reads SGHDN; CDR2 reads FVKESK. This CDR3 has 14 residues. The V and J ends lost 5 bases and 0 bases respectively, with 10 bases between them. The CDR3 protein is CASSRINMNTEAFF. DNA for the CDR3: TGTGCCAGCAGCAGGATAAACATGAACACTGAAGCTTTCTTT.

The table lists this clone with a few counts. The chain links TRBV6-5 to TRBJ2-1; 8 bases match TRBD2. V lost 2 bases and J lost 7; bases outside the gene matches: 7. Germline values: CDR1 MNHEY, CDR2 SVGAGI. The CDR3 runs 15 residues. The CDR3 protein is CASSYRGGPWNEQFF. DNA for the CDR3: TGTGCCAGCAGTTACCGCGGGGGGCCCTGGAATGAGCAGTTCTTC.

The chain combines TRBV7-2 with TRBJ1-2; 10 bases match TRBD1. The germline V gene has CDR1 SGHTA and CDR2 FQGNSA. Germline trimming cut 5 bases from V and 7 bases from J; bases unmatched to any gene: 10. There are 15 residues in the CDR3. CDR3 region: CASSGNRQGAGGYTF. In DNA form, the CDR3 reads TGTGCCAGCAGCGGCAACCGACAGGGGGCCGGTGGCTACACCTTC.

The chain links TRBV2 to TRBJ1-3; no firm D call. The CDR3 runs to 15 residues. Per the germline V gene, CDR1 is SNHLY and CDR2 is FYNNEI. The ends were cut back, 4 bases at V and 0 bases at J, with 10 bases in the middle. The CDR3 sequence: CASSVDLGSGNTIYF. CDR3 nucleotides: TGTGCCAGCAGTGTGGACCTGGGCTCTGGAAACACCATATATTTT.